The 7 T cell receptor beta chains listed next were all sequenced from one sample in a study of response to subunit inactivated influenza vaccine. TCRdb reprocessed the RT-PCR reads with MiXCR, giving one entry per CDR3 protein. This table holds about 620,000 distinct CDR3 sequences, about 11% found once. This sample was also put to use in a study of T cells expressing NK-cell markers. That source adds: The TCR beta cDNA came from 5'RACE template switching with UMIs.

The sequenced sample was PBMCs from blood, obtained on the day of vaccination. All receptors come from a man aged 50 to 60 who received an inactivated influenza vaccine.

There are a few counts of this clonotype. CDR3 sequence (DNA): TGTGCCAGCAGCCCGGGACACCGAATGAACACTGAAGCTTTCTTT. Its protein is CASSPGHRMNTEAFF. V usage is TRBV7-9 and J usage is TRBJ1-1; tentative D call: TRBD1 (6 bases). CDR1 and CDR2 (germline): SEHNR, FQNEAQ (reference sequence). V was clipped by 5 bases and J by 0 bases, with 13 bases between them. The CDR3 loop spans 15 amino acids.

This clonotype has more than one count but fewer than ten. The rearrangement links TRBV5-1 to TRBJ2-1; 11 nucleotides align to TRBD2. Germline CDR1 reads SGHRS; CDR2 reads YFSETQ. With 0 bases clipped from V and 12 bases from J, the junction kept 5 bases outside the gene matches. This CDR3 has 14 residues. CDR3 nucleotides: TGCGCCAGCAGCTTGGTAGCGGGAGGGCCGCCGCAGTTCTTC. Its translation is CASSLVAGGPPQFF.

This clonotype has just a few counts. The chain is built from TRBV4-1 and TRBJ2-3, with 9 bases that match TRBD2. The V and J ends lost 4 bases and 4 bases, in that order; junction bases with no gene match: 12. CDR1 is MGHRA and CDR2 is YSYEKL in the germline V gene. There are 17 residues in the CDR3. This CDR3 is CASSRGGLAGFADTQYF. CDR3 DNA sequence: TGCGCCAGCAGCCGGGGCGGGCTAGCGGGGTTTGCAGATACGCAGTATTTT.

The CDR3 region has the DNA TGCGCCAGCAGCTCCGAGCCTGGGACACAGAATGAAAAACTGTTTTTT. Protein product: CASSSEPGTQNEKLFF. The V gene is TRBV5-1, the J gene TRBJ1-4; maybe TRBD1 (6 bases). V was trimmed by 3 bases and J by 5 bases, leaving 17 bases between them. Germline V gene sequence: CDR1 SGHRS, CDR2 YFSETQ. The CDR3 loop spans 16 amino acids.

In its sample, this clonotype was seen a few times. This chain connects TRBV29-1 to TRBJ2-3, with 7 bases identical to TRBD2. CDR1 SQVTM and CDR2 ANQGSEA come from the germline V gene. V trimming: 7 bases; J trimming: 4 bases; junction bases outside the gene matches: 11. This CDR3 is built from 14 residues. The CDR3 spells CSALTRTRADTQYF. The CDR3, as DNA: TGCAGCGCCCTAACTCGGACTAGAGCAGATACGCAGTATTTT.

The table lists this clonotype with a few counts. The J gene is TRBJ1-5, the V gene TRBV9, with D perhaps matching TRBD1 (5 bases). V lost 0 bases and J 4 bases, leaving 5 bases between the germline ends. Germline CDR1 and CDR2: SGDLS and YYNGEE. The CDR3 sequence is 13 residues long. The CDR3 is CASSVGQNQPQHF. Here the CDR3 DNA reads TGTGCCAGCAGCGTAGGACAGAATCAGCCCCAGCATTTT. Based on the CDR3 plus reference TRBV9 and TRBJ1-5, the full variable domain is DSGVTQTPKHLITATGQRVTLRCSPRSGDLSVYWYQQSLDQGLQFLIQYYNGEERAKGNILERFSAQQFPDLHSELNLSSLELGDSALYFCASSVGQNQPQHFGDGTRLSIL.

In this sample, this clonotype turned up many times. This chain connects TRBV28 to TRBJ1-1; weak D call: TRBD1 (5 bases). CDR1 MDHEN and CDR2 SYDVKM come from the germline V gene. V dropped 5 bases and J dropped 1 base, with 14 bases sitting between them. This CDR3 spans 15 amino acids. The CDR3 here is CASSPYFTGNTEAFF. The CDR3 bases are TGTGCCAGCAGTCCCTACTTTACAGGGAACACTGAAGCTTTCTTT.